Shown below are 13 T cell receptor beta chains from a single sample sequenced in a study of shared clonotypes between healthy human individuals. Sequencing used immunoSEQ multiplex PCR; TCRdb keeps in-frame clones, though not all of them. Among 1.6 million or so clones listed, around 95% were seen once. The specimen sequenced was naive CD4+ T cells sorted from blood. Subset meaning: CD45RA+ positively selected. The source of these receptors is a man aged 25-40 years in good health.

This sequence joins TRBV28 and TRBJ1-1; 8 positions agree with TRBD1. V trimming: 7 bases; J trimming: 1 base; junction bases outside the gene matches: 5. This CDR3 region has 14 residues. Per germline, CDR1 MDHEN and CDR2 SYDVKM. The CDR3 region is CASTVQGENTEAFF. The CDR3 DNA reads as TGTGCCAGCACTGTACAGGGGGAGAACACTGAAGCTTTCTTT.

CDR3 sequence reads: CASSPTVGLAGSTDTQYF. The DNA of the CDR3 is TGTGCCAGCTCACCAACAGTGGGCCTAGCGGGGAGCACAGATACGCAGTATTTT. The gene calls are TRBV18 and TRBJ2-3, with 9 bases aligning to TRBD2. The germline CDR1 and CDR2 sequences are KGHSH and LQKENI. Trimming cost V 2 bases and J 0 bases; bases outside gene matches: 9. This CDR3 has 18 residues.

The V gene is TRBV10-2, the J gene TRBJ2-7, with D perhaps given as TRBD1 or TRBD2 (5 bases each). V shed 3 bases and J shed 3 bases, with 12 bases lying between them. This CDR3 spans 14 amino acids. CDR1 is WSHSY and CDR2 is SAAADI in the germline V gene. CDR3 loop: CASSDGTAGYEQYF. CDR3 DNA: TGCGCCAGCAGTGACGGGACCGCAGGCTACGAGCAGTACTTC.

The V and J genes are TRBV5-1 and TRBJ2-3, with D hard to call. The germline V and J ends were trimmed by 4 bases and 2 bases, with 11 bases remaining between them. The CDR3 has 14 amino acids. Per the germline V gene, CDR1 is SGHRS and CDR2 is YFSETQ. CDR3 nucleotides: TGCGCCAGCAGCCCTACCGGGTTCACAGATACGCAGTATTTT. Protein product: CASSPTGFTDTQYF.

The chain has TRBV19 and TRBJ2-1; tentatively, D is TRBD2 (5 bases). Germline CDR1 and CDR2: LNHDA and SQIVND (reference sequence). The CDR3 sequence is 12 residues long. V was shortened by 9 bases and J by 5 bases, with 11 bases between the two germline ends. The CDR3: CASGILNNEQFF. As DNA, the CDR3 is TGTGCCAGCGGGATTTTAAACAATGAGCAGTTCTTC.

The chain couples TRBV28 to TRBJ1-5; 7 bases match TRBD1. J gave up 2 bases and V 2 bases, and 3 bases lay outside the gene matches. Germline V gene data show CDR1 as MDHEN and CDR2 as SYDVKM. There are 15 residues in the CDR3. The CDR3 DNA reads TGTGCCAGCAGTTTAGGAGGGGGCGGCAATCAGCCCCAGCATTTT. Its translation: CASSLGGGGNQPQHF.

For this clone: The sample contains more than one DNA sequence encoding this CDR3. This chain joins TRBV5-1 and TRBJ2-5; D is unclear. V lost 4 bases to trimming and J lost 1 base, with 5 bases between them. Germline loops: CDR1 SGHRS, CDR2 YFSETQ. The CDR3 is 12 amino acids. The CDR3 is CASSEIQETQYF. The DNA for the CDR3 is TGCGCCAGCAGCGAGATCCAAGAGACCCAGTACTTC.

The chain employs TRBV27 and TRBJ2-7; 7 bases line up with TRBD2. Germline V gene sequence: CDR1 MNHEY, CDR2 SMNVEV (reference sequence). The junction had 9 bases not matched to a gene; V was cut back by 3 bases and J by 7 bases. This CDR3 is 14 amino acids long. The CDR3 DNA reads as TGTGCCAGCAGTTTTGAGCTAGCGGAAAAAGAGCAGTACTTC. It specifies CASSFELAEKEQYF.

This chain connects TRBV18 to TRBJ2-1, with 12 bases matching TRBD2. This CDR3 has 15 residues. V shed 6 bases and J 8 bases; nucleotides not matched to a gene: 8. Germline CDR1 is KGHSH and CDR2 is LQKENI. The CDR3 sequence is CASSPRTSGTDEQFF. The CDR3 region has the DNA TGTGCCAGCTCCCCCCGGACTAGCGGGACGGATGAGCAGTTCTTC.

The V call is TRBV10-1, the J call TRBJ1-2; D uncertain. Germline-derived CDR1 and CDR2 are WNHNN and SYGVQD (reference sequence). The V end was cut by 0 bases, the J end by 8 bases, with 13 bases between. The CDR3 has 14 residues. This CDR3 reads CASSESPESRGYTF. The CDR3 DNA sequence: TGCGCCAGCAGTGAGTCCCCGGAAAGCCGGGGCTACACCTTC.

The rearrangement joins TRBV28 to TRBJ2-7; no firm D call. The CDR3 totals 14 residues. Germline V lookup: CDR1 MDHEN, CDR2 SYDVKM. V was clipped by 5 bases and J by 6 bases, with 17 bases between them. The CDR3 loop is CASSPSNPASEQYF. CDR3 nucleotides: TGTGCCAGCAGTCCCTCCAACCCGGCCTCCGAGCAGTACTTC.

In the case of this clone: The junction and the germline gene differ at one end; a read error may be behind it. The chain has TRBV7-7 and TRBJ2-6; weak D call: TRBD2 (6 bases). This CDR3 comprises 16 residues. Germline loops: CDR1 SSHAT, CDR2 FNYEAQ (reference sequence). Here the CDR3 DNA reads TGTGCTAGCAGCCCCGGACGGGGGTCTGGGGCCAACGTCCTGACTTTC. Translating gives CASSPGRGSGANVLTF.

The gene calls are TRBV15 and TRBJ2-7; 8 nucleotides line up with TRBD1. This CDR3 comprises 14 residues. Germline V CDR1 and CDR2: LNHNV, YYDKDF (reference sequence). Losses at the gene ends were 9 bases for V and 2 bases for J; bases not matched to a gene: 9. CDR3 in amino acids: CATMAGQGPYEQYF. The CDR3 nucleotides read TGTGCCACGATGGCTGGACAGGGACCCTACGAGCAGTACTTC.